Detailed here is one TCR beta chain. Authors' processing steps: Scientists estimated how many nucleated cells there were by amplifying reference gene primers. Profiled with immunoSEQ multiplex PCR; TCRdb holds only in-frame clones, not every one. Clone size and V and J calls were adopted from that table, with D and trimming inferred from the DNA. Of under 350,000 clones listed, roughly 89% were seen once; the top ten hold around 1.9%. Between the trimmed V and J ends, which lost 3 bases and 2 bases, there was a span of 8 bases. Germline loops: CDR1 LNHDA, CDR2 SQIVND (reference sequence). CDR3 length: 15 residues. The record originates from a study of blood T cell repertoires in COVID-19. In the study overall: Sources were T cells, B-cell-depleted T cells, or PBMCs; the material itself was cDNA or gDNA.

This clonotype was sampled from a woman between 55 and 75 years old who had recovered from COVID-19. Sequencing used PBMCs or T cells enriched from blood (not recorded which). This chain connects TRBV19 to TRBJ2-6; D is unresolved. CDR3: CASSMGRTGANVLTF. The CDR3 nucleotides are TGTGCCAGTAGTATGGGCAGGACTGGGGCCAACGTCCTGACTTTC. The whole variable domain, remainder taken from reference TRBV19 and TRBJ2-6, is DGGITQSPKYLFRKEGQNVTLSCEQNLNHDAMYWYRQDPGQGLRLIYYSQIVNDFQKGDIAEGYSVSREKKESFPLTVTSAQKNPTAFYLCASSMGRTGANVLTFGAGSRLTVL.